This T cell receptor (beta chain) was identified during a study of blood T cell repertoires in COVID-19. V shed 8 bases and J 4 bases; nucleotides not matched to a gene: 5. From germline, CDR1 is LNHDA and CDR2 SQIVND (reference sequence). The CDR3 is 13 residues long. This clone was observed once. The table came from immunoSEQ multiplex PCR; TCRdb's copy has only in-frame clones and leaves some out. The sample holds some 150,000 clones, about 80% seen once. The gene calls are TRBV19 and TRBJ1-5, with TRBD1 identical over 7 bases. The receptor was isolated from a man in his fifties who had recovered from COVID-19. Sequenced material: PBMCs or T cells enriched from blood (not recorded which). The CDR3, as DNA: TGTGCCAGTGGCACAGGGGTTAATCAGCCCCAGCATTTT. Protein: CASGTGVNQPQHF.